Reported below is one T cell receptor (beta chain). The antigen is not known. This record belongs to a study of cytomegalovirus exposure and HLA in healthy donors. Study in general: In an early release, HLA-typed donors contributed some 82 million unique TCR sequences.

Broader study findings: Some highly shared sequence variants likely arose as a pipeline artifact.

Primers included in the PCR were 60 Vbeta and 13 Jbeta primers. Libraries were prepared by immunoSEQ multiplex PCR; TCRdb keeps only in-frame clonotypes and omits some of them. The sample has under 200,000 clones, around 86% seen once; the top ten hold about 0.98%. All donors participated as healthy donors of bone marrow. CDR1 is LNHDA, CDR2 SQIVND, per germline (reference sequence). The CDR3 spans 15 residues. V was shortened by 7 bases and J by 4 bases, with 20 bases between the two germline ends. Sequencing used PBMCs. The sequence came from a girl aged 2 to 9 in good health and CMV-seropositive. The chain links TRBV19 to TRBJ2-7; D not resolved. DNA for the CDR3: TGTGCCAGTACGCGGTCCCCCCTAGGAGCTTACGAGCAGTACTTC. Translated: CASTRSPLGAYEQYF. Full variable domain (rest looked up from reference TRBV19 and TRBJ2-7): DGGITQSPKYLFRKEGQNVTLSCEQNLNHDAMYWYRQDPGQGLRLIYYSQIVNDFQKGDIAEGYSVSREKKESFPLTVTSAQKNPTAFYLCASTRSPLGAYEQYFGPGTRLTVT.